This record concerns one TCR beta chain sequence. Its cognate antigen is unknown. Sequencing used immunoSEQ multiplex PCR; TCRdb keeps in-frame clones, though not all of them. The table has about 23,000 clones, roughly 87% seen once. The data originate from a study of chemoradiotherapy in HPV16-positive cancers. CDR1 and CDR2 (germline): MGHRA, YSYEKL. V shed 6 bases and J shed 2 bases, with 7 bases lying between them. CDR3 length: 13 amino acids. Overall study results and limits: Better recurrence-free survival went with HPV-responsive T-cell expansion in HPV16-positive patients.

This TCR was sampled from a human donor with HPV-associated anogenital cancer. The material was blood, obtained from a patient who underwent chemoradiotherapy. The genes are TRBV4-1 and TRBJ1-4; D ambiguous. This CDR3 is CASSRWTNEKLFF. The CDR3 bases are TGCGCCAGCAGTCGTTGGACTAATGAAAAACTGTTTTTT.